Listed below are T cell receptor beta chains from one sample, sequenced in a study of blood T cell repertoires in COVID-19. Clones were read by immunoSEQ multiplex PCR, and TCRdb kept only the in-frame ones, dropping some. The table includes approximately 310,000 clones, 75% to 90% detected once. Sequencing input: PBMCs or T cells enriched from blood (not recorded which). These receptors came from a young woman who had been exposed to COVID-19. Each CDR3 is given with its conserved first and last residue. Fields, in order: CDR3 protein, clone size, V gene, J gene. Clone size is given for some rows only: seen once, a few or many times, or a class if the clone is expanded.

CDR3 protein: CASSPASRSGISYEQYF; clone size: NA; V gene: TRBV23-1; J gene: TRBJ2-7
CDR3 protein: CASSDSAHIETQYF; clone size: many; V gene: TRBV2; J gene: TRBJ2-5
CDR3 protein: CASTPRENGYTF; clone size: NA; V gene: TRBV28; J gene: TRBJ1-2
CDR3 protein: CTSSQGVPEETQYF; clone size: once; V gene: TRBV1; J gene: TRBJ2-5
CDR3 protein: CASSPLKWDKPYEQYF; clone size: NA; V gene: TRBV18; J gene: TRBJ2-7
CDR3 protein: CASSKEISAGGDGEQFF; clone size: NA; V gene: TRBV21-1; J gene: TRBJ2-1
CDR3 protein: CASMLSVSYEQYF; clone size: NA; V gene: TRBV2; J gene: TRBJ2-7
CDR3 protein: CASSVAMTGGGNTIYF; clone size: NA; V gene: TRBV9; J gene: TRBJ1-3
CDR3 protein: CASSNLHEQYF; clone size: NA; V gene: TRBV6-2/TRBV6-3; J gene: TRBJ2-7
CDR3 protein: CASSEDLSSYNEQFF; clone size: NA; V gene: TRBV2; J gene: TRBJ2-1
CDR3 protein: CASSEGPAEPQHF; clone size: NA; V gene: TRBV6-1; J gene: TRBJ1-5
CDR3 protein: CASSLSRVEKLFF; clone size: NA; V gene: TRBV12-3/TRBV12-4; J gene: TRBJ1-4
CDR3 protein: CASSPRLSGGVDTQYF; clone size: NA; V gene: TRBV7-2; J gene: TRBJ2-3
CDR3 protein: CASTVGPGGNEKLFF; clone size: NA; V gene: TRBV7-6; J gene: TRBJ1-4
CDR3 protein: CASSQDLLWASFYSNQPQHF; clone size: NA; V gene: TRBV3-1/TRBV3-2; J gene: TRBJ1-5
CDR3 protein: CASSQITGAYNSPLHF; clone size: once; V gene: TRBV3-1/TRBV3-2; J gene: TRBJ1-6
CDR3 protein: CASSLESYGAIQPQHF; clone size: NA; V gene: TRBV5-5; J gene: TRBJ1-5
CDR3 protein: CAWSGDNTDTQYF; clone size: NA; V gene: TRBV30; J gene: TRBJ2-3
CDR3 protein: CASSLLAGGLQGSDEQYF; clone size: NA; V gene: TRBV3-1/TRBV3-2; J gene: TRBJ2-7
CDR3 protein: CATSTGKNNQPQHF; clone size: NA; V gene: TRBV15; J gene: TRBJ1-5
CDR3 protein: CASSLELLGQPQHF; clone size: NA; V gene: TRBV7-2; J gene: TRBJ1-5
CDR3 protein: CASSLTGSGSPLHF; clone size: NA; V gene: TRBV6-4; J gene: TRBJ1-6
CDR3 protein: CAWRQGASGNTIYF; clone size: NA; V gene: TRBV30; J gene: TRBJ1-3
CDR3 protein: CASSLGASQSGYTF; clone size: NA; V gene: TRBV7-2; J gene: TRBJ1-2
CDR3 protein: CATRSRQLSTEAFF; clone size: NA; V gene: TRBV24-1; J gene: TRBJ1-1
CDR3 protein: CASSFMRDYGYTF; clone size: NA; V gene: TRBV5-1; J gene: TRBJ1-2
CDR3 protein: CASTEQGALTDTQYF; clone size: NA; V gene: TRBV11-2; J gene: TRBJ2-3
CDR3 protein: CAWSVRGIGNQPQHF; clone size: NA; V gene: TRBV30; J gene: TRBJ1-5
CDR3 protein: CASLEALPGYTF; clone size: NA; V gene: TRBV6-5; J gene: TRBJ1-2
CDR3 protein: CASHGAGPGQTLLYNEQFF; clone size: NA; V gene: TRBV19; J gene: TRBJ2-1
CDR3 protein: CASSQENRGRYEQYF; clone size: NA; V gene: TRBV4-1; J gene: TRBJ2-7
CDR3 protein: CASSRTGVGNQPQHF; clone size: NA; V gene: TRBV19; J gene: TRBJ1-5